Listed here are 18 T cell receptor beta chains from one sample, sequenced in a study of OX40 agonist ivuxolimab in advanced cancers. Produced via immunoSEQ multiplex PCR; TCRdb's table is partial and in-frame only. The table shows 55,000 to 75,000 clones, with more than 65% occurring only once. The source was CD4+ or CD8+ T cells sorted from blood, collected in a trial of the OX40 agonist ivuxolimab. Receptors originate from an adult with an advanced solid tumor such as melanoma, head and neck, liver or kidney cancer.

The CDR3 here is CATHGEAGYGYTF. The CDR3 bases are TGTGCCACCCACGGAGAAGCGGGCTATGGCTACACCTTC. The chain links TRBV7-9 to TRBJ1-2; D gene unclear. The CDR3 runs 13 residues. Germline CDR1 reads SEHNR; CDR2 reads FQNEAQ (reference sequence). V lost 10 bases and J 4 bases, leaving 16 bases between the germline ends.

The V gene is TRBV6-1, the J gene TRBJ2-5; D might be TRBD1 or TRBD2, each matching 5 bases. This CDR3 region has 15 residues. V was cut by 4 bases and J by 1 base, with 13 bases left in between. Germline assignment: CDR1 MNHNS and CDR2 SASEGT. As DNA, the CDR3 is TGTGCCAGCAGTGGGGGGTCCTTGCTCCAAGAGACCCAGTACTTC. Amino acids: CASSGGSLLQETQYF.

The table lists this clone with a count of one. J is TRBJ2-7 and V is TRBV7-9; 8 nucleotides agree with TRBD1. The trim removed 3 bases at V and 5 bases at J, leaving 9 bases unmatched. The germline V gene has CDR1 SEHNR and CDR2 FQNEAQ (reference sequence). The CDR3 runs to 15 residues. CDR3 sequence: CASSFQGANEDEQYF. The CDR3 DNA sequence: TGTGCCAGCAGCTTCCAGGGGGCTAATGAAGACGAGCAGTACTTC.

The table lists this clone with a count of one. The gene calls are TRBV19 and TRBJ2-6, with 7 bases aligning to TRBD1. The CDR3 runs 17 residues. J lost 0 bases, V lost 7 bases, and 9 bases had no gene match. Germline-derived CDR1 and CDR2 are LNHDA and SQIVND (reference sequence). This CDR3 is CASTLTGTNSGANVLTF. The CDR3 region has the DNA TGTGCCAGTACCTTGACAGGGACGAACTCTGGGGCCAACGTCCTGACTTTC.

This clone has only a few counts. The rearrangement links TRBV5-6 to TRBJ2-7; no definite D call. The germline V gene encodes CDR1 SGHDT and CDR2 YYEEEE. The V end lost 0 bases, the J end lost 4 bases, and 14 bases lay between the germline ends. The CDR3 spans 15 residues. The CDR3 bases are TGTGCCAGCAGCTTGGGGCTAGGTGGGGTGTACGAGCAGTACTTC. Protein: CASSLGLGGVYEQYF.

The CDR3 region is CASSVVSTDTQYF. The CDR3 nucleotides read TGTGCCAGCAGCGTAGTAAGCACAGATACGCAGTATTTT. The V gene is TRBV9, the J gene TRBJ2-3; no reliable D call. The germline V and J ends were trimmed by 0 bases and 0 bases, with 2 bases remaining between them. This CDR3 is 13 amino acids long. Germline CDR1 and CDR2: SGDLS and YYNGEE.

Only a few counts were recorded for this clone. The CDR3 is CASSYSGLTDQPQHF. Here the CDR3 DNA reads TGTGCCAGCAGTTACTCGGGCCTGACTGATCAGCCCCAGCATTTT. V is TRBV6-5 and J is TRBJ1-5; no reliable D call. V lost 0 bases and J 5 bases, leaving 11 bases between the germline ends. The germline CDR1 and CDR2 sequences are MNHEY and SVGAGI. CDR3 size: 15 residues.

The J gene is TRBJ2-3, the V gene TRBV5-5; D unresolved. Per the germline V gene, CDR1 is SGHKS and CDR2 is YYEKEE (reference sequence). This CDR3 region has 14 residues. Deletions cut 3 bases from V and 4 bases from J, with 12 bases between. The CDR3: CASSSTDVADTQYF. Written as DNA, the CDR3 is TGTGCCAGCAGCTCCACCGACGTCGCAGATACGCAGTATTTT.

This sequence joins TRBV2 and TRBJ1-6; D may be TRBD1 (5 bases). The ends were cut back, 3 bases at V and 7 bases at J, with 13 bases in the middle. The germline gives CDR1 SNHLY, CDR2 FYNNEI. This CDR3 has 15 residues. CDR3 in amino acids: CASSEGEGQNSPLHF. The CDR3 coding sequence is TGTGCCAGCAGTGAGGGTGAGGGGCAAAATTCACCCCTCCACTTT.

The chain employs TRBV5-8 and TRBJ1-1; a weak D match, TRBD1 (6 bases). In germline, CDR1 is SGHTS, CDR2 YDEGEE. V lost 1 base to trimming and J lost 1 base, with 11 bases between them. This CDR3 is 15 amino acids long. The CDR3 loop reads CASSLFGGRNTEAFF. CDR3 nucleotides: TGTGCCAGCAGCTTGTTTGGGGGCAGGAACACTGAAGCTTTCTTT.

The table lists this clone with a count of one. The V and J genes are TRBV4-3 and TRBJ1-2; D is unclear. CDR3 length equals 15 residues. Trimming took off 0 bases at V and 0 bases at J, with 8 bases between the two ends. Germline assignment: CDR1 LGHNA and CDR2 YSLEER. The CDR3 DNA is TGCGCCAGCAGCCAAGAAAAGATTTCTAACTATGGCTACACCTTC. Protein: CASSQEKISNYGYTF.

The gene calls are TRBV5-4 and TRBJ2-7; unclear D gene. Germline assignment: CDR1 SGHNT and CDR2 YYREEE (reference sequence). This CDR3 spans 15 amino acids. V dropped 0 bases and J dropped 2 bases, with 12 bases sitting between them. The CDR3 DNA is TGTGCCAGCAGCTTGGGACGTGGCAGCCCCTACGAGCAGTACTTC. Encoded protein: CASSLGRGSPYEQYF.

This clone was seen ten or more times. The chain employs TRBV4-2 and TRBJ1-2; D might be TRBD1 (5 bases). Germline lookup yields CDR1 LGHNA and CDR2 YNFKEQ. Trimming stripped 3 bases from V and 2 bases from J, with 16 bases between. This CDR3 has 16 amino acids. For the CDR3, the DNA is TGTGCCAGCAGCCACGATACTAGACAGAACAACTATGGCTACACCTTC. This sequence encodes CASSHDTRQNNYGYTF.

This chain joins TRBV29-1 and TRBJ2-3; possibly TRBD2 for D (6 bases). Trimming cost V 6 bases and J 2 bases, with 18 bases left between them. Germline V CDR1 and CDR2: SQVTM, ANQGSEA. CDR3 length: 15 amino acids. CDR3 protein: CSVAPEGKFTDTQYF. CDR3 bases: TGCAGCGTGGCGCCGGAGGGTAAATTCACAGATACGCAGTATTTT.

The gene calls are TRBV18 and TRBJ2-3, with 8 nucleotides matching TRBD1. Germline V lookup: CDR1 KGHSH, CDR2 LQKENI. Trimming cost V 4 bases and J 6 bases; bases outside gene matches: 6. This CDR3 has 14 residues. For the CDR3, the DNA is TGTGCCAGCTCACAGGGACAGGCATCGGATACGCAGTATTTT. Its translation is CASSQGQASDTQYF.

The V call is TRBV29-1, the J call TRBJ2-7; D is uncertain. This CDR3 is 12 amino acids long. Trimming cost V 6 bases and J 0 bases, with 9 bases left between them. Germline V gene sequence: CDR1 SQVTM, CDR2 ANQGSEA. The CDR3 protein is CSVAPGSYEQYF. In DNA, the CDR3 is TGCAGCGTGGCCCCGGGCTCCTACGAGCAGTACTTC.

The chain combines TRBV5-1 with TRBJ2-3; no firm D call. V was trimmed by 0 bases and J by 6 bases, leaving 11 bases between them. Germline V lookup: CDR1 SGHRS, CDR2 YFSETQ. This CDR3 is 14 amino acids long. The CDR3 DNA sequence: TGCGCCAGCAGCTTGGGGCAGTTGTGGGATACGCAGTATTTT. Its translation is CASSLGQLWDTQYF.

This clone was counted between two and nine times. This rearrangement joins TRBV5-1 to TRBJ2-7, with D possibly being TRBD2 (5 bases). This CDR3 contains 15 residues. Trimming removed 1 base from V and 3 bases from J, with 14 bases in between. Germline V gene data show CDR1 as SGHRS and CDR2 as YFSETQ. The DNA of the CDR3 is TGCGCCAGCAGCTTGCGTTTCGGGGTCGGCTACGAGCAGTACTTC. Translated, it gives CASSLRFGVGYEQYF. Complete variable domain (other parts from reference TRBV5-1 and TRBJ2-7): KAGVTQTPRYLIKTRGQQVTLSCSPISGHRSVSWYQQTPGQGLQFLFEYFSETQRNKGNFPGRFSGRQFSNSRSEMNVSTLELGDSALYLCASSLRFGVGYEQYFGPGTRLTVT.